This passage covers 10 T cell receptor beta chains from one sample sequenced in a study of blood T cell repertoires in COVID-19. Libraries were prepared by immunoSEQ multiplex PCR; TCRdb keeps only in-frame clonotypes and omits some of them. The sample lists more than 50,000 clones, 88% seen once, with approximately 4% in the top ten. Specimen: peripheral blood. These receptors came from a human donor in a cohort sampled during active COVID-19.

This sequence joins TRBV9 and TRBJ2-1; D is perhaps TRBD1 (5 bases). The CDR3 extends over 13 amino acids. Germline V gene sequence: CDR1 SGDLS, CDR2 YYNGEE. Deletions cut 0 bases from V and 9 bases from J, with 10 bases between. The CDR3 coding sequence is TGTGCCAGCAGCGTAGTTGGGGCCAGTGAGCAGTTCTTC. Protein sequence: CASSVVGASEQFF.

The CDR3 is CASSVGQGNEKLFF. The DNA of the CDR3 is TGTGCCAGCAGCGTGGGACAGGGAAATGAAAAACTGTTTTTT. This chain joins TRBV7-9 and TRBJ1-4; TRBD1 matches 9 bases. Trimming cost V 5 bases and J 5 bases; bases outside gene matches: 3. Per the germline V gene, CDR1 is SEHNR and CDR2 is FQNEAQ (reference sequence). This CDR3 is 14 amino acids long.

This chain connects TRBV28 to TRBJ2-7; 10 bases are shared with TRBD2. The CDR3 has 14 residues. Unmatched junction bases numbered 8, after V lost 5 bases and J lost 7 bases. Germline CDR1 is MDHEN and CDR2 is SYDVKM. CDR3: CASSISGRSGEQYF. DNA for the CDR3: TGTGCCAGCAGTATTAGCGGGAGGTCGGGGGAGCAGTACTTC.

CDR3 loop: CASSLSQGGAWTEAFF. The DNA of the CDR3 is TGTGCCAGCAGTTTATCGCAGGGGGGCGCTTGGACTGAAGCTTTCTTT. The chain joins TRBV27 to TRBJ1-1, with TRBD1 matching 7 bases. Germline CDR1 is MNHEY and CDR2 is SMNVEV (reference sequence). The CDR3 totals 16 residues. The junction had 9 bases not matched to a gene; V was cut back by 0 bases and J by 5 bases.

The V gene is TRBV9, the J gene TRBJ1-1; weak D call: TRBD1 (6 bases). V shed 2 bases and J shed 0 bases, with 14 bases lying between them. CDR3 length: 16 amino acids. Per the germline V gene, CDR1 is SGDLS and CDR2 is YYNGEE. This CDR3 reads CASSVGGTRLNTEAFF. In DNA form, the CDR3 reads TGTGCCAGCAGCGTGGGGGGGACACGCCTGAACACTGAAGCTTTCTTT. The entire variable domain, with the rest obtained from reference TRBV9 and TRBJ1-1, is as follows: DSGVTQTPKHLITATGQRVTLRCSPRSGDLSVYWYQQSLDQGLQFLIQYYNGEERAKGNILERFSAQQFPDLHSELNLSSLELGDSALYFCASSVGGTRLNTEAFFGQGTRLTVV.

J is TRBJ1-3 and V is TRBV13, with D possibly TRBD1 on 6 matching bases. Between the trimmed V and J ends, which lost 3 bases and 0 bases, there was a span of 12 bases. Germline CDR1 is PRHDT and CDR2 is FYEKMQ (reference sequence). This CDR3 is 16 amino acids long. CDR3 sequence reads: CASSFAGDYSGNTIYF. CDR3 in DNA: TGTGCCAGCAGCTTTGCAGGGGACTACTCTGGAAACACCATATATTTT.

The chain uses TRBV6-2 or TRBV6-3 and TRBJ2-7; 11 bases agree with TRBD1. V shed 0 bases and J 2 bases; nucleotides not matched to a gene: 18. Germline values: CDR1 MNHEY, CDR2 SVGEGT. The CDR3 length is 21 residues. CDR3 bases: TGTGCCAGCAGTTACTCGCCGAATACACCCCGGGACAGGGGGGATACCTACGAGCAGTACTTC. Residues: CASSYSPNTPRDRGDTYEQYF.

This clone was seen more than once but under ten times. The V call is TRBV28, the J call TRBJ1-1; 7 bases match TRBD1. Losses at the gene ends were 6 bases for V and 5 bases for J; bases not matched to a gene: 12. From germline, CDR1 is MDHEN and CDR2 SYDVKM. The CDR3 has 15 residues. CDR3 sequence (DNA): TGTGCCAGCAGGGGTACGACAGGGTTTGTAACTGAAGCTTTCTTT. This gives the protein CASRGTTGFVTEAFF.

The J gene is TRBJ1-2, the V gene TRBV6-5, with TRBD1 matching 7 bases. CDR3 length equals 13 residues. Per germline, CDR1 MNHEY and CDR2 SVGAGI. Germline trimming cut 5 bases from V and 4 bases from J; bases unmatched to any gene: 4. The CDR3 nucleotides are TGTGCCAGCAGTCTGGGACAGTTCTATGGCTACACCTTC. This sequence encodes CASSLGQFYGYTF.

The V call is TRBV6-2 or TRBV6-3, the J call TRBJ1-5; 9 bases are a match to TRBD1. V dropped 6 bases and J dropped 6; count of bases not matched to a gene: 6. Germline assignment: CDR1 MNHEY and CDR2 SVGEGT. CDR3 size: 14 residues. CDR3 coding DNA: TGTGCCAGCAGCCCAGACAGGGGGTCTCAGCCCCAGCATTTT. Translating it yields CASSPDRGSQPQHF.